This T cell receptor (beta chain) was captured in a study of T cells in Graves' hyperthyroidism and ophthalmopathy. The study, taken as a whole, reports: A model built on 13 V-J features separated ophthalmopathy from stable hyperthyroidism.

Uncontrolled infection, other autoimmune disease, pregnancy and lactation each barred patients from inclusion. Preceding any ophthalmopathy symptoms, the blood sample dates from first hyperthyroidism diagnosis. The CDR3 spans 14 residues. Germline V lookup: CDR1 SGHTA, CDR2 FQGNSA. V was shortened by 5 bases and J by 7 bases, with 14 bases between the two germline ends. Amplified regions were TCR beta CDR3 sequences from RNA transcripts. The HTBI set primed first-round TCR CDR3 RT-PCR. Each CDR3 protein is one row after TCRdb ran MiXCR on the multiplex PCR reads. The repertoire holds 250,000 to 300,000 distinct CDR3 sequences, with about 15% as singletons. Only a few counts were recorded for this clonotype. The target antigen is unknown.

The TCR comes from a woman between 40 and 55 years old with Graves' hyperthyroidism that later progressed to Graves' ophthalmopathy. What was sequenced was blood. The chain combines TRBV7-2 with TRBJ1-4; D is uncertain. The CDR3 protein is CASSPKAGLEKLFF. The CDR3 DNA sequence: TGTGCCAGCAGCCCCAAGGCGGGCCTTGAAAAACTGTTTTTT.